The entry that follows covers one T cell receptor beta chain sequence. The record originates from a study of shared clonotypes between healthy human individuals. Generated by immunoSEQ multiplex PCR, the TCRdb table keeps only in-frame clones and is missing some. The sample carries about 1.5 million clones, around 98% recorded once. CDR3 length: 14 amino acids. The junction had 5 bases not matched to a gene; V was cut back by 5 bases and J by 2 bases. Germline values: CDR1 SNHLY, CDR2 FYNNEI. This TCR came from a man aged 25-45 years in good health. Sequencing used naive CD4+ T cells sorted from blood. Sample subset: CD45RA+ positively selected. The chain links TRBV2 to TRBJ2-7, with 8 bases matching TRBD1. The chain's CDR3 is CASSSGTGPYEQYF. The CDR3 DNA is TGTGCCAGCAGTTCCGGGACAGGACCCTACGAGCAGTACTTC.